This TCR beta chain was sequenced during a study of cytomegalovirus exposure and HLA in healthy donors. This clone was observed once. Its antigen is as yet unknown. Whole-study results and caveats: There were some public TCRs occurring in many donors, but most TCR sequences were rare. Some TCR beta chains (164 of them) were listed as cytomegalovirus-associated. What TCR beta sequences reportedly achieved was accurate prediction of HLA-A and HLA-B alleles in most subjects.

The CDR3 has 13 residues. The V end lost 4 bases, the J end lost 5 bases, and 11 bases lay between the germline ends. CDR1 LNHDA and CDR2 SQIVND come from the germline V gene (reference sequence). 60 Vbeta and 13 Jbeta primers were used in PCR. Generated by immunoSEQ multiplex PCR, the TCRdb table keeps only in-frame clones and is missing some. The data show 120,000 to 150,000 clones, over 75% seen once. The chain combines TRBV19 with TRBJ1-2; perhaps TRBD1 as D (5 bases). The receptor was isolated from a woman aged 25-40 years in good health and CMV-seronegative. The sequenced sample was PBMCs. CDR3 loop: CASSTSGTYGYTF. The CDR3 nucleotides are TGTGCCAGTAGTACCTCGGGGACTTATGGCTACACCTTC.